This is a list of T cell receptor beta chains from one sample in a study of control samples from healthy donors and cancer patients. Here immunoSEQ multiplex PCR was the method, and the copy in TCRdb shows in-frame clones only, minus some. The sample yields about 71,000 clones, roughly 91% seen once. The source material was PBMCs. Receptors originate from a man in his sixties with lung cancer. Each CDR3 is given with its conserved first and last residue. The D gene is left open where the match is weak. A row's size may be missing; if present it is once, few, many or a size class.

CDR3 DNA: TGCGCCAGCAGTGATTCAGACAAATTCTACGAGCAGTACTTC
CDR3 protein: CASSDSDKFYEQYF
clone size: -
V gene: TRBV10-1
D gene: -
J gene: TRBJ2-7

CDR3 DNA: TGCGCCAGCAGCTTGCGGTCGGAAGATACGCAGTATTTT
CDR3 protein: CASSLRSEDTQYF
clone size: -
V gene: TRBV5-1
D gene: -
J gene: TRBJ2-3

CDR3 DNA: TGTGCCAGCAGCTCCCGAGGTGGGGGCATGAACACTGAAGCTTTCTTT
CDR3 protein: CASSSRGGGMNTEAFF
clone size: -
V gene: TRBV11-3
D gene: -
J gene: TRBJ1-1

CDR3 DNA: TGCGCCAGCAGCTTGGCGCCCATAGGGGGTTCCAATCAGCCCCAGCATTTT
CDR3 protein: CASSLAPIGGSNQPQHF
clone size: -
V gene: TRBV5-1
D gene: -
J gene: TRBJ1-5

CDR3 DNA: TGTGCCAGCAGTTACTCGCTAGCGGAAATTCTCAGCTCCTACAATGAGCAGTTCTTC
CDR3 protein: CASSYSLAEILSSYNEQFF
clone size: -
V gene: TRBV6-2/TRBV6-3
D gene: TRBD2
J gene: TRBJ2-1

CDR3 DNA: TGTGCCAGCAGCCGGCGGGGGGGCGCGGGCGGGGAGCTGTTTTTT
CDR3 protein: CASSRRGGAGGELFF
clone size: -
V gene: TRBV11-3
D gene: TRBD2
J gene: TRBJ2-2

CDR3 DNA: TGTGCCAGCAGCCCGGACAGGGGGCTAAGTTCACCCCTCCACTTT
CDR3 protein: CASSPDRGLSSPLHF
clone size: -
V gene: TRBV9
D gene: TRBD1
J gene: TRBJ1-6

CDR3 DNA: TGCGCCAGCAGCTTGGGGCAGGGGGGCAATCAGCCCCAGCATTTT
CDR3 protein: CASSLGQGGNQPQHF
clone size: -
V gene: TRBV5-1
D gene: TRBD1
J gene: TRBJ1-5

CDR3 DNA: TGCGCCAGCAGTGATTTGGCAGGGGGCAGGGATGGCTACACCTTC
CDR3 protein: CASSDLAGGRDGYTF
clone size: -
V gene: TRBV10-1
D gene: TRBD1
J gene: TRBJ1-2

CDR3 DNA: TGTGCCAGCACCCCATCGGTTGGGACTGAAGCTTTCTTT
CDR3 protein: CASTPSVGTEAFF
clone size: -
V gene: TRBV6-2/TRBV6-3
D gene: -
J gene: TRBJ1-1

CDR3 DNA: TGCGCCAGCAGTGCTAGCGGGGGGGGTGGTGAGCAGTTCTTC
CDR3 protein: CASSASGGGGEQFF
clone size: few
V gene: TRBV10-2
D gene: TRBD2
J gene: TRBJ2-1

CDR3 DNA: TGTGCCACCAGTGAATTGACAGGAGCAGATACGCAGTATTTT
CDR3 protein: CATSELTGADTQYF
clone size: -
V gene: TRBV24-1
D gene: -
J gene: TRBJ2-3

CDR3 DNA: TGTGCCAGCAGCCACTCGGGGAATTCACCCCTCCACTTT
CDR3 protein: CASSHSGNSPLHF
clone size: -
V gene: TRBV3-1/TRBV3-2
D gene: -
J gene: TRBJ1-6

CDR3 DNA: TGTGCAAGTCGCTCCCGAGGGGTTTTTCCTTTCTTT
CDR3 protein: CASRSRGVFPFF
clone size: -
V gene: TRBV12-2
D gene: -
J gene: TRBJ1-1

CDR3 DNA: TGTGCCAGCAGTGGACAGGGCTCCTACAATGAGCAGTTCTTC
CDR3 protein: CASSGQGSYNEQFF
clone size: -
V gene: TRBV2
D gene: TRBD1
J gene: TRBJ2-1

CDR3 DNA: TGTGCCAGCAGCTTACTGGACAGGGGGGCAGGGGCCAACGTCCTGACTTTC
CDR3 protein: CASSLLDRGAGANVLTF
clone size: -
V gene: TRBV7-6
D gene: TRBD1
J gene: TRBJ2-6

CDR3 DNA: TGTGCCAGCAGCCTTGGGACGGGTTTAAACTATGGCTACACCTTC
CDR3 protein: CASSLGTGLNYGYTF
clone size: few
V gene: TRBV7-2
D gene: -
J gene: TRBJ1-2

CDR3 DNA: TGTGCCAGCAAGGGACCCCGTCAGCAGTTCTTC
CDR3 protein: CASKGPRQQFF
clone size: -
V gene: TRBV7-8
D gene: -
J gene: TRBJ2-1

CDR3 DNA: TGTGCCAGCAGCTTATCTGCAACTAATGAAAAACTGTTTTTT
CDR3 protein: CASSLSATNEKLFF
clone size: -
V gene: TRBV7-9
D gene: -
J gene: TRBJ1-4

CDR3 DNA: TGTGCCAGCAGCCGAAACTCGGGACAGAACTATGGCTACACCTTC
CDR3 protein: CASSRNSGQNYGYTF
clone size: -
V gene: TRBV6-5
D gene: TRBD1
J gene: TRBJ1-2

CDR3 DNA: TGTGCCAGCCCACCATCGGCAGGGGTCCCCTTAGTGACCCAGTACTTC
CDR3 protein: CASPPSAGVPLVTQYF
clone size: once
V gene: TRBV7-9
D gene: -
J gene: TRBJ2-5

CDR3 DNA: TGTGCCAGCTCCCAGGGGGCGAACACTGAAGCTTTCTTT
CDR3 protein: CASSQGANTEAFF
clone size: once
V gene: TRBV18
D gene: TRBD1
J gene: TRBJ1-1

CDR3 DNA: TGTGCCAGCAACCGAGACGGGGGGGCTTACAATGAGCAGTTCTTC
CDR3 protein: CASNRDGGAYNEQFF
clone size: -
V gene: TRBV3-1/TRBV3-2
D gene: TRBD2
J gene: TRBJ2-1

CDR3 DNA: TGCAGCGTTGAAGGACAATCCTCCACAGATACGCAGTATTTT
CDR3 protein: CSVEGQSSTDTQYF
clone size: -
V gene: TRBV29-1
D gene: -
J gene: TRBJ2-3

CDR3 DNA: TGTGCCAGCCGGAGGGGACTAAACTACAATGAGCAGTTCTTC
CDR3 protein: CASRRGLNYNEQFF
clone size: -
V gene: TRBV2
D gene: TRBD2
J gene: TRBJ2-1

CDR3 DNA: TGTGCCAGCAGCTTAGATGGGACAGGGGGTCAGCCCCAGCATTTT
CDR3 protein: CASSLDGTGGQPQHF
clone size: large
V gene: TRBV7-9
D gene: TRBD1
J gene: TRBJ1-5

CDR3 DNA: TGTGCCAGCAGCTGGGACTCACAGGGCTTTAATTCACCCCTCCACTTT
CDR3 protein: CASSWDSQGFNSPLHF
clone size: once
V gene: TRBV5-4
D gene: -
J gene: TRBJ1-6

CDR3 DNA: TGTGCCAGCAGTTTAGTTTTCGACGAGCAGTACTTC
CDR3 protein: CASSLVFDEQYF
clone size: -
V gene: TRBV12-3/TRBV12-4
D gene: -
J gene: TRBJ2-7

CDR3 DNA: TGTGCCAGCAGCTTCAACAGGGCCACCTACGAGCAGTACTTC
CDR3 protein: CASSFNRATYEQYF
clone size: many
V gene: TRBV11-1
D gene: -
J gene: TRBJ2-7

CDR3 DNA: TGTGCCTGGAGTGGACTGCCAAAAGAGACCCAGTACTTC
CDR3 protein: CAWSGLPKETQYF
clone size: -
V gene: TRBV30
D gene: -
J gene: TRBJ2-5

CDR3 DNA: TGTGCTAGTGGTTTGGTACCGGACGGGGAAATCCTCAATCAGCCCCAGCATTTT
CDR3 protein: CASGLVPDGEILNQPQHF
clone size: few
V gene: TRBV12-5
D gene: -
J gene: TRBJ1-5

CDR3 DNA: TGTGCCTGGAGTGTTGGAGTGCGGGGGGGGAACACCGGGGAGCTGTTTTTT
CDR3 protein: CAWSVGVRGGNTGELFF
clone size: -
V gene: TRBV30
D gene: TRBD2
J gene: TRBJ2-2

CDR3 DNA: TGCGCCAGCAGATTTAGCGGGCAAAGCACAGATACGCAGTATTTT
CDR3 protein: CASRFSGQSTDTQYF
clone size: -
V gene: TRBV4-1
D gene: TRBD2
J gene: TRBJ2-3

CDR3 DNA: TGTGCCAGCTCACCACGCCTCAGTGTCGGCTCGGAACTGTTTTTT
CDR3 protein: CASSPRLSVGSELFF
clone size: -
V gene: TRBV18
D gene: -
J gene: TRBJ1-4

CDR3 DNA: TGCAGCGTTCATCGGGACACCTACAATGAGCAGTTCTTC
CDR3 protein: CSVHRDTYNEQFF
clone size: -
V gene: TRBV29-1
D gene: -
J gene: TRBJ2-1

CDR3 DNA: TGCGCCAGCAGCCCAGGGCCGGACAGATCCTCCTATAATTCACCCCTCCACTTT
CDR3 protein: CASSPGPDRSSYNSPLHF
clone size: few
V gene: TRBV5-1
D gene: -
J gene: TRBJ1-6

CDR3 DNA: TGTGCCAGCAGCTCACCAACGGACTTGGGGGGCTACACCTTC
CDR3 protein: CASSSPTDLGGYTF
clone size: -
V gene: TRBV7-8
D gene: -
J gene: TRBJ1-2

CDR3 DNA: TGTGCCAGTAGCGACAGGGTGGCAGATACGCAGTATTTT
CDR3 protein: CASSDRVADTQYF
clone size: -
V gene: TRBV19
D gene: TRBD1
J gene: TRBJ2-3

CDR3 DNA: TGTGCCAGCAGGGGGGACAGTGCCTACGAGCAGTACTTC
CDR3 protein: CASRGDSAYEQYF
clone size: -
V gene: TRBV2
D gene: TRBD1
J gene: TRBJ2-7

CDR3 DNA: TGTGCCAGCAGTCTAACCCGGGACAGGGATTCGCCCCAGCATTTT
CDR3 protein: CASSLTRDRDSPQHF
clone size: -
V gene: TRBV7-9
D gene: TRBD1
J gene: TRBJ1-5

CDR3 DNA: TGCGCCAGCAGCCCGATTGCGGGGAGCGATTCACCCCTCCACTTT
CDR3 protein: CASSPIAGSDSPLHF
clone size: once
V gene: TRBV5-1
D gene: -
J gene: TRBJ1-6

CDR3 DNA: TGCGCCAGCAGCTTGACTAGCGGGGCCCTGAGGGAGCTGTTTTTT
CDR3 protein: CASSLTSGALRELFF
clone size: few
V gene: TRBV5-1
D gene: TRBD2
J gene: TRBJ2-2

CDR3 DNA: TGCGCCAGCAGCTTGGTAGGGCAGGGGAGCACAGATACGCAGTATTTT
CDR3 protein: CASSLVGQGSTDTQYF
clone size: -
V gene: TRBV5-1
D gene: -
J gene: TRBJ2-3

CDR3 DNA: TGTGCCAGCAGTTTGAGGTTTAGTGACAATCAGCCCCAGCATTTT
CDR3 protein: CASSLRFSDNQPQHF
clone size: -
V gene: TRBV27
D gene: -
J gene: TRBJ1-5

CDR3 DNA: TGCAGTGCTAGATCGTCAGATACGCAGTATTTT
CDR3 protein: CSARSSDTQYF
clone size: -
V gene: TRBV20-1
D gene: -
J gene: TRBJ2-3

CDR3 DNA: TGTGCCAGCAGCTTGGGGGGAGCCCTGGGTAATTCACCCCTCCACTTT
CDR3 protein: CASSLGGALGNSPLHF
clone size: -
V gene: TRBV11-2
D gene: -
J gene: TRBJ1-6

CDR3 DNA: TGCGCCAGCAGCTTGGTTCCGGGGGGTAGCTCCTACGAGCAGTACTTC
CDR3 protein: CASSLVPGGSSYEQYF
clone size: -
V gene: TRBV5-1
D gene: TRBD2
J gene: TRBJ2-7

CDR3 DNA: TGTGCCAGTAGTTACGCAGGGACTAACTATGGCTACACCTTC
CDR3 protein: CASSYAGTNYGYTF
clone size: -
V gene: TRBV19
D gene: -
J gene: TRBJ1-2

CDR3 DNA: TGTGCCAGTACCACTTGGGGCAGGGACTATGGCTACACCTTC
CDR3 protein: CASTTWGRDYGYTF
clone size: -
V gene: TRBV19
D gene: -
J gene: TRBJ1-2

CDR3 DNA: TGCGCCAGCACACTAGCGGGGGCTCAAGAGACCCAGTACTTC
CDR3 protein: CASTLAGAQETQYF
clone size: -
V gene: TRBV5-1
D gene: TRBD2
J gene: TRBJ2-5